This T cell receptor beta chain is drawn from a study of persistence of HIV-infected CD4 T cells. An overlapping HIV-1 Gag peptide pool stimulated these cells at about 1 ug/peptide/mL. CD40L/CD69 double-negative CD45RO-high memory CD4+ T cells were collected. Donors had undetectable plasma HIV-1 RNA, under 50 copies/mL, for 4+ years. This clone was picked up a small number of times. Its target is not known. Sequencing used immunoSEQ version 4 in survey mode. Profiled with immunoSEQ multiplex PCR; TCRdb holds only in-frame clones, not every one. Here the sample spans 50,000 to 65,000 clones, less than 85% being singletons. V lost 0 bases, J lost 3 bases, and 6 bases lay in between. The CDR3 covers 14 residues. Germline V lookup: CDR1 KGHSH, CDR2 LQKENI.

The clonotype was recovered from an adult man with HIV who was CMV-seropositive. The sample in question was CD4+ T cells sorted from PBMCs after 18-hour stimulation, obtained from a patient who received antiretroviral therapy. This chain uses TRBV18 with TRBJ2-1; D gene uncertain. The CDR3 DNA is TGTGCCAGCTCACCACCACTTCACTACAATGAGCAGTTCTTC. This sequence encodes CASSPPLHYNEQFF. Together with reference TRBV18 and TRBJ2-1, the CDR3 gives the full variable domain: NAGVMQNPRHLVRRRGQEARLRCSPMKGHSHVYWYRQLPEEGLKFMVYLQKENIIDESGMPKERFSAEFPKEGPSILRIQQVVRGDSAAYFCASSPPLHYNEQFFGPGTRLTVL.